Presented here are 25 T cell receptor beta chains from one specimen sequenced in a study of blood T cell repertoires in COVID-19. Assay: immunoSEQ multiplex PCR; the TCRdb copy retains only in-frame clones and omits some. The repertoire holds around 230,000 clones, with around 80% as singletons. The specimen sequenced was peripheral blood. These receptors were collected from a woman aged 45-65 years with acute or convalescent COVID-19.

The table lists this clone with a count of one. The gene calls are TRBV24-1 and TRBJ2-7; 11 nucleotides align to TRBD2. There are 15 residues in the CDR3. Germline V gene sequence: CDR1 KGHDR, CDR2 SFDVKD. With 2 bases clipped from V and 4 bases from J, the junction kept 3 bases outside the gene matches. The CDR3 sequence: CATSDYTSGSYEQYF. The CDR3 nucleotides are TGTGCCACCAGTGATTACACTAGCGGGAGTTACGAGCAGTACTTC.

The CDR3 spells CASSPGTSGDILRTYNEQFF. The CDR3 nucleotides read TGCGCCAGCAGTCCCGGGACTAGCGGGGATATTTTGAGGACCTACAATGAGCAGTTCTTC. The genes are TRBV5-1 and TRBJ2-1, with TRBD2 identical over 13 bases. V shed 5 bases and J 2 bases; nucleotides not matched to a gene: 16. CDR1 is SGHRS, CDR2 YFSETQ, per germline. The length of the CDR3 is 20 residues. Using reference TRBV5-1 and TRBJ2-1 for the parts outside the CDR3, the full variable domain is KAGVTQTPRYLIKTRGQQVTLSCSPISGHRSVSWYQQTPGQGLQFLFEYFSETQRNKGNFPGRFSGRQFSNSRSEMNVSTLELGDSALYLCASSPGTSGDILRTYNEQFFGPGTRLTVL.

This clone was detected many times. This chain links TRBV5-1 with TRBJ2-7; 10 bases align to TRBD2. Germline-derived CDR1 and CDR2 are SGHRS and YFSETQ. The trim removed 4 bases at V and 2 bases at J, leaving 3 bases unmatched. This CDR3 region has 14 residues. This chain's CDR3 is CASSLTSGTYEQYF. As DNA, the CDR3 is TGCGCCAGCAGCCTTACTAGCGGGACCTACGAGCAGTACTTC. Variable domain in full (rest from reference TRBV5-1 and TRBJ2-7): KAGVTQTPRYLIKTRGQQVTLSCSPISGHRSVSWYQQTPGQGLQFLFEYFSETQRNKGNFPGRFSGRQFSNSRSEMNVSTLELGDSALYLCASSLTSGTYEQYFGPGTRLTVT.

The chain employs TRBV21-1 and TRBJ1-5; TRBD1, the D gene given by the table, was not confirmed from the DNA. TRBV21-1 is a pseudogene segment. The CDR3 loop spans 15 amino acids. CDR3 in DNA: TGTGCCAGCAGCCGCGGGACAGTTAGCAATCAGCCCCAGCATTTT. It yields the protein CASSRGTVSNQPQHF.

The count of this clone is one. The chain has TRBV5-4 and TRBJ2-3, with D tentatively TRBD1 (6 bases). Deletions cut 3 bases from V and 0 bases from J, with 23 bases between. Looked up from germline, CDR1 is SGHNT and CDR2 is YYREEE (reference sequence). The CDR3 runs 19 residues. CDR3: CASSSLLVRDKLSTDTQYF. Written as DNA, the CDR3 is TGTGCCAGCAGCTCCCTACTCGTCCGGGACAAACTTAGCACAGATACGCAGTATTTT.

This clone was recorded many times. This chain connects TRBV29-1 to TRBJ1-1; weak D call: TRBD1 (6 bases). Germline loops: CDR1 SQVTM, CDR2 ANQGSEA. Between the trimmed V and J ends, which lost 5 bases and 3 bases, there was a span of 16 bases. This CDR3 is built from 14 residues. The CDR3 region is CSVSGQTIDTEAFF. Here the CDR3 DNA reads TGCAGCGTTTCCGGACAGACGATCGACACTGAAGCTTTCTTT.

Comments on this clone: At the DNA level, this CDR3 is encoded by other sequences in the same sample as well. The rearrangement joins TRBV6-5 to TRBJ2-7; 7 positions agree with TRBD1. CDR1 and CDR2 (germline): MNHEY, SVGAGI. With 0 bases clipped from V and 3 bases from J, the junction kept 5 bases outside the gene matches. The CDR3 totals 15 residues. CDR3 DNA sequence: TGTGCCAGCAGTTACTCGAACAGGGGAAGCTACGAGCAGTACTTC. This codes for CASSYSNRGSYEQYF.

This clone came up once. J is TRBJ2-7 and V is TRBV2, with 8 nucleotides matching TRBD1. Germline CDR1 SNHLY, CDR2 FYNNEI. The CDR3 sequence is 13 residues long. The V segment lost 3 bases and the J segment 5 bases; nucleotides outside the gene matches: 3. The CDR3 reads CASSERTGNEQYF. In nucleotides, the CDR3 is TGTGCCAGCAGTGAGCGGACAGGGAACGAGCAGTACTTC.

The J gene is TRBJ2-7, the V gene TRBV29-1; 7 nucleotides agree with TRBD2. CDR3 length equals 13 residues. V was pared by 6 bases and J by 0 bases, with 5 bases of the junction left unmatched. CDR1 is SQVTM and CDR2 is ANQGSEA in the germline V gene. This CDR3 reads CSVTIAGSYEQYF. CDR3 bases: TGCAGCGTGACTATAGCGGGCTCCTACGAGCAGTACTTC.

The chain employs TRBV25-1 and TRBJ1-2; D perhaps matches TRBD1 (5 bases). Trimming pared 1 base from V and 3 bases from J, leaving 15 bases between. This CDR3 spans 16 amino acids. The germline gives CDR1 MGHDK, CDR2 SYGVNS. In DNA form, the CDR3 reads TGTGCCAGCAGTGAATTCCGCTCGGGGGGGGACTATGGCTACACCTTC. This encodes CASSEFRSGGDYGYTF.

This clone has a handful of counts. This chain connects TRBV15 to TRBJ2-4; 9 nucleotides match TRBD1. There are 14 residues in the CDR3. V dropped 5 bases and J dropped 5; count of bases not matched to a gene: 4. Germline-derived CDR1 and CDR2 are LNHNV and YYDKDF (reference sequence). Here the CDR3 DNA reads TGTGCCACCAGCGGACGGACAGGGGAAAACATTCAGTACTTC. The encoded protein is CATSGRTGENIQYF.

The chain has TRBV24-1 and TRBJ2-5; D remains unclear. V was trimmed by 9 bases and J by 0 bases, leaving 10 bases between them. Germline CDR1 reads KGHDR; CDR2 reads SFDVKD. The CDR3 sequence is 13 residues long. The CDR3 region is CATQSQYQETQYF. CDR3 sequence (DNA): TGTGCCACCCAGTCACAGTACCAAGAGACCCAGTACTTC.

The chain uses TRBV5-4 and TRBJ2-3, with 13 bases fitting TRBD2. Germline lookup yields CDR1 SGHNT and CDR2 YYREEE (reference sequence). The CDR3 is 17 residues long. The V segment lost 0 bases and the J segment 3 bases; nucleotides outside the gene matches: 4. The CDR3 DNA reads as TGTGCCAGCAGCTTGGCCGGACTAGCGGGAGTGACAGATACGCAGTATTTT. Protein product: CASSLAGLAGVTDTQYF.

J is TRBJ2-6 and V is TRBV5-1, with D perhaps matching TRBD1 (6 bases). CDR3 size: 15 residues. Trimming stripped 4 bases from V and 3 bases from J, with 11 bases between. The V gene's germline CDR1 is SGHRS and CDR2 YFSETQ. In nucleotides, the CDR3 is TGCGCCAGCAGCCTTGGGGGCGGTGGGGCCAACGTCCTGACTTTC. This codes for CASSLGGGGANVLTF. Filled out from reference TRBV5-1 and TRBJ2-6, the complete variable domain reads KAGVTQTPRYLIKTRGQQVTLSCSPISGHRSVSWYQQTPGQGLQFLFEYFSETQRNKGNFPGRFSGRQFSNSRSEMNVSTLELGDSALYLCASSLGGGGANVLTFGAGSRLTVL.

V and J are TRBV6-5 and TRBJ2-1; D unclear. The V gene's germline CDR1 is MNHEY and CDR2 SVGAGI. Trimming took off 0 bases at V and 5 bases at J, with 8 bases between the two ends. There are 14 residues in the CDR3. The CDR3 nucleotides read TGTGCCAGCAGTTACTCGTCGGTTAACAATGAGCAGTTCTTC. Encoded protein: CASSYSSVNNEQFF.

The rearrangement uses TRBV2 and TRBJ2-1, with D tentatively TRBD1 (6 bases). Trimming removed 6 bases at V and 0 bases at J, with 24 bases between. CDR1 SNHLY and CDR2 FYNNEI come from the germline V gene. This CDR3 region has 19 residues. CDR3 loop: CASSGDISVASSSYNEQFF. DNA of the CDR3: TGTGCCAGCAGCGGGGACATTTCGGTGGCCTCTAGCTCCTACAATGAGCAGTTCTTC.

This clone appeared once. CDR3 DNA: TGTGCCAGCAGCTTAGCCCAGGGTAGTACCTCACCCCTCCACTTT. As protein: CASSLAQGSTSPLHF. V usage is TRBV7-2 and J usage is TRBJ1-6, with a tentative D call TRBD1 (5 bases). Germline V CDR1 and CDR2: SGHTA, FQGNSA. This CDR3 has 15 amino acids. V was pared by 0 bases and J by 10 bases, with 13 bases between. Together with reference TRBV7-2 and TRBJ1-6, the CDR3 gives the full variable domain: GAGVSQSPSNKVTEKGKDVELRCDPISGHTALYWYRQSLGQGLEFLIYFQGNSAPDKSGLPSDRFSAERTGGSVSTLTIQRTQQEDSAVYLCASSLAQGSTSPLHFGNGTRLTVT.

The rearrangement joins TRBV3-1 (or the pseudogene TRBV3-2) to TRBJ1-1; D not certain. Looked up from germline, CDR1 is LGHDT and CDR2 is YNNKEL (reference sequence). Trimming stripped 0 bases from V and 4 bases from J, with 9 bases between. The CDR3 totals 14 residues. Here the CDR3 DNA reads TGTGCCAGCAGCCAAGATGGTGAGGGCACTGAAGCTTTCTTT. Translating gives CASSQDGEGTEAFF.

The rearrangement uses TRBV27 and TRBJ1-5; TRBD1 matches at 9 bases. Germline V gene sequence: CDR1 MNHEY, CDR2 SMNVEV (reference sequence). After removal of 5 bases from V and 3 bases from J, the junction contained 5 bases not matched to a gene. The CDR3 length is 15 residues. CDR3 bases: TGTGCCAGCAGTCCCGGGACAGGGTCCAATCAGCCCCAGCATTTT. It yields the protein CASSPGTGSNQPQHF.

This clone was found once. The chain uses TRBV4-1 and TRBJ2-7, with 11 bases aligning to TRBD2. The V segment lost 1 base and the J segment 6 bases; nucleotides outside the gene matches: 5. Per the germline V gene, CDR1 is MGHRA and CDR2 is YSYEKL. The CDR3 totals 15 residues. CDR3 DNA: TGCGCCAGCAGCCAAGGGCTAGCGGGAGGCTCCGAGCAGTACTTC. This sequence encodes CASSQGLAGGSEQYF.

There are a few counts of this clone. The chain joins TRBV27 to TRBJ2-7; perhaps TRBD1 as D (6 bases). Germline V gene sequence: CDR1 MNHEY, CDR2 SMNVEV (reference sequence). This CDR3 spans 15 amino acids. Trimming removed 4 bases at V and 2 bases at J, with 15 bases between. CDR3 protein: CASSSPRTAPYEQYF. CDR3 nucleotides: TGTGCCAGCAGTTCCCCCAGGACAGCTCCCTACGAGCAGTACTTC.

This clone came up a few times. The chain joins TRBV4-1 to TRBJ2-7; 7 positions agree with TRBD2. The ends lost 5 bases at V and 6 bases at J; junction bases unmatched: 16. The CDR3 is 16 residues long. CDR1 is MGHRA, CDR2 YSYEKL, per germline. CDR3 sequence: CASSEASGMGRSEQYF. The CDR3 bases are TGCGCCAGCAGCGAGGCTAGCGGAATGGGTCGGAGCGAGCAGTACTTC.

The V gene is TRBV7-3, the J gene TRBJ2-7, with 8 bases lining up with TRBD1. The CDR3 contains 13 residues. Unmatched junction bases numbered 4, after V lost 2 bases and J lost 7 bases. CDR1 and CDR2 (germline): SGHTA, FQGTGA. The CDR3 region is CASSLLRGREQYF. For the CDR3, the DNA is TGTGCCAGCAGCTTACTCAGGGGGCGGGAGCAGTACTTC.

The chain uses TRBV13 and TRBJ2-7; 11 bases fit TRBD2. The CDR3 is 17 amino acids. Per the germline V gene, CDR1 is PRHDT and CDR2 is FYEKMQ (reference sequence). The J segment lost 3 bases and the V segment lost 0 bases, leaving 7 bases of the junction unmatched. The DNA of the CDR3 is TGTGCCAGCAGCTTAGGCCGTACTAGCGGGAGTAGCTACGAGCAGTACTTC. Translating gives CASSLGRTSGSSYEQYF.

The CDR3 loop is CASSYGREPYEQYF. The CDR3 coding sequence is TGTGCCAGCAGTTACGGTAGGGAGCCCTACGAGCAGTACTTC. The J gene is TRBJ2-7, the V gene TRBV6-5, with TRBD2 as a possible D gene (5 bases). Germline CDR1 and CDR2: MNHEY and SVGAGI. V lost 2 bases and J 2 bases, leaving 10 bases between the germline ends. The CDR3 runs to 14 residues.